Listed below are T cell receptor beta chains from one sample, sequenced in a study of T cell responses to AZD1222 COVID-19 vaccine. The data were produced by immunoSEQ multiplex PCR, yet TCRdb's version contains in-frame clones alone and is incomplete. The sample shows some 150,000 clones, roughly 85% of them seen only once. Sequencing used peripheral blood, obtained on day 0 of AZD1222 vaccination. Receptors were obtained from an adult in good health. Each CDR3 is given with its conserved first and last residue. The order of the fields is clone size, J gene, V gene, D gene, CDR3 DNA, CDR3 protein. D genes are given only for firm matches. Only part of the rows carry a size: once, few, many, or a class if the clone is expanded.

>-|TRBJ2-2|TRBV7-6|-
TGTGCCAGCCGGCAACAGCAGAACACCGGGGAGCTGTTTTTT
CASRQQQNTGELFF
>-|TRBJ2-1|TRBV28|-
TGTGCCACCCTTCCACCCCCCGGGACGGAGGGGCGCAATGAGCAGTTCTTC
CATLPPPGTEGRNEQFF
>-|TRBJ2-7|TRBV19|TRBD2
TGTGCCAGTAGTCCACCTAGCGGGGGTAGCTCCTACGAGCAGTACTTC
CASSPPSGGSSYEQYF
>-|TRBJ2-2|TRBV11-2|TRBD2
TGTGCCAGCAGCTTAGGGCGGCTAGCGGGGTTCGGGGAGCTGTTTTTT
CASSLGRLAGFGELFF
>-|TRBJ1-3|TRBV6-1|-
TGTGCCAGCAGTGAAGGAGGCACTTTAGTTAGCTCTGGAAACACCATATATTTT
CASSEGGTLVSSGNTIYF
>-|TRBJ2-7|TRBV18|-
TGTGCCAGCTCACTCAAACCCCTCACAGGACTATCCTACGAGCAGTACTTC
CASSLKPLTGLSYEQYF
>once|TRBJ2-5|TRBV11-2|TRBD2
TGTGCCAGCAGCCGGACTAGCGAAAGCGAGACCCAGTACTTC
CASSRTSESETQYF
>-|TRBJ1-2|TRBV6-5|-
TGTGCCAGCAGTCAGCCTCATAAAATAGGGGTCACCTTC
CASSQPHKIGVTF
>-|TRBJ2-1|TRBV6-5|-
TGTGCCAGCATGGTAGACAGTTACAATGAGCAGTTCTTC
CASMVDSYNEQFF
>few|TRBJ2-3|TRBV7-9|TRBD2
TGTGCCAGCAGTTTACTCGGGACTAGCGGGGGGGCCCCTCAAGATACGCAGTATTTT
CASSLLGTSGGAPQDTQYF
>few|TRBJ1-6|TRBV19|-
TGTGCCAGTAGTATTATAGGGATAAACGGATCACCCCTCCACTTT
CASSIIGINGSPLHF
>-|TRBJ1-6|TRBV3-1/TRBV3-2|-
TGTGCCAGCTGCGGGTTGCATAATTCACCCCTCCACTTT
CASCGLHNSPLHF
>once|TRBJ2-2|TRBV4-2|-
TGTGCCAGCAGCCAAGCTTTCTCCACCGGGGAGCTGTTTTTT
CASSQAFSTGELFF
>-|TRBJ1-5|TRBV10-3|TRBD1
TGTGCCACCTGGGACAGAGGGAATCAGCCCCAGCATTTT
CATWDRGNQPQHF
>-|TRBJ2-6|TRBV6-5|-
TGTGCCAGCAGCCCGGCTTCTGGGGCCAACGTCCTGACTTTC
CASSPASGANVLTF
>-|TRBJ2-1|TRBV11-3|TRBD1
TGTGCCAGCAGCCACAGGGGGATGGTGAACAATGAGCAGTTCTTC
CASSHRGMVNNEQFF
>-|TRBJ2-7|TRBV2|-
TGTGCCAGCAGTGTAGATGGGAGAGGCGAGCAGTACTTC
CASSVDGRGEQYF
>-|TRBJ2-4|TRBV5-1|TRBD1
TGCGCCAGCAGCTTGATGCGACAGGGGGAAGTCTACTTC
CASSLMRQGEVYF
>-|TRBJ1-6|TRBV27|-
TGTGCCAGCAGTCCTCGTGGGGAACATAATTCACCCCTCCACTTT
CASSPRGEHNSPLHF
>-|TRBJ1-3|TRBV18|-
TGTGCCAGCTCACCACGGGGACCGCCTGGAAACACCATATATTTT
CASSPRGPPGNTIYF
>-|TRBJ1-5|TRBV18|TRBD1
TGTGCCAGCTCATTTCAGGGGGCGGGACAGCCCCAGCATTTT
CASSFQGAGQPQHF
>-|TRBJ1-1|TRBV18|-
TGTGCCAGCTCACCCCCACGGGTTGGGAACACTGAAGCTTTCTTT
CASSPPRVGNTEAFF
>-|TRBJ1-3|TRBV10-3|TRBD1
TGTGCCATCAGCGACCCTGACAGGGTGCTCTTGGATCGGACCGGAAACACCATATATTTT
CAISDPDRVLLDRTGNTIYF
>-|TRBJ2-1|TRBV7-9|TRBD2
TGTGCCAGCAGCCCCCCTTTGGGAGGGGAGAGCTCCTACAATGAGCAGTTCTTC
CASSPPLGGESSYNEQFF
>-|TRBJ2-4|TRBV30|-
TGTGCCTGGAGTGTGGGGCCTATTAACATTCAGTACTTC
CAWSVGPINIQYF
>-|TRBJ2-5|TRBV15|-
TGTGCCACCAGCCCAAGGGGAGGAGAGACCCAGTACTTC
CATSPRGGETQYF
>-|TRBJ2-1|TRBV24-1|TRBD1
TGTGCCACCAGTGACCCCGGGACAGGGTACAATGAGCAGTTCTTC
CATSDPGTGYNEQFF
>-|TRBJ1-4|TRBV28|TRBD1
TGTGCCAGCAGCCCCCATTCAGGACAGGGATATGAAAAACTGTTTTTT
CASSPHSGQGYEKLFF
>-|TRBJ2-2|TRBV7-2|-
TGTGCCAGCAGCTTAGTCGGGAGCACGAACACCGGGGAGCTGTTTTTT
CASSLVGSTNTGELFF
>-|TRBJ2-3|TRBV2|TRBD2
TGTGCCAGCAGGAAGCAGGGACTAGCGGGGGGTGAGGGAAGCACAGATACGCAGTATTTT
CASRKQGLAGGEGSTDTQYF
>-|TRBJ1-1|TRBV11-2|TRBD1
TGTGCCAGCAGCATTAGACAGGGAATAACTGAAGCTTTCTTT
CASSIRQGITEAFF
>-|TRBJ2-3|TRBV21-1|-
TGTGCCAGCAGTCGGCATAAGCGGGAGGAGAGTACAGATACGCAGTATTTT
CASSRHKREESTDTQYF
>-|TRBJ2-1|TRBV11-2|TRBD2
TGTGCCAGCAGCTTGGATAGCGGGAGGGGGAGCTCCTACAATGAGCAGTTCTTC
CASSLDSGRGSSYNEQFF
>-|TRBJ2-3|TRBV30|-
TGTGCCTGGCGAGGCTTAGGTACGCAGTATTTT
CAWRGLGTQYF
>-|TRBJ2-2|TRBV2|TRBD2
TGTGCCAGCAGTGGCCTAGCGGCGAACACCGGGGAGCTGTTTTTT
CASSGLAANTGELFF
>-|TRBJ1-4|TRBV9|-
TGTGCCAGCAGCGTAGGCGGGCACTCCTCCGAAAAACTGTTTTTT
CASSVGGHSSEKLFF
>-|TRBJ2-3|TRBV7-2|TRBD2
TGTGCCAGCAGCTACGGGGGGGGGACAGATACGCAGTATTTT
CASSYGGGTDTQYF
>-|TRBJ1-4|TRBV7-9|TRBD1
TGTGCCAGCAGCTTAGTAACAGGGGAGGGTGAAAAACTGTTTTTT
CASSLVTGEGEKLFF
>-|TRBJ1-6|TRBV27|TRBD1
TGTGCCAGCAGCAGGACAGGCTCCTATAATTCACCCCTCCACTTT
CASSRTGSYNSPLHF
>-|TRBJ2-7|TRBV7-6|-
TGTGCCAGCAGCTTGGGCGGTACCTACGAGCAGTACTTC
CASSLGGTYEQYF